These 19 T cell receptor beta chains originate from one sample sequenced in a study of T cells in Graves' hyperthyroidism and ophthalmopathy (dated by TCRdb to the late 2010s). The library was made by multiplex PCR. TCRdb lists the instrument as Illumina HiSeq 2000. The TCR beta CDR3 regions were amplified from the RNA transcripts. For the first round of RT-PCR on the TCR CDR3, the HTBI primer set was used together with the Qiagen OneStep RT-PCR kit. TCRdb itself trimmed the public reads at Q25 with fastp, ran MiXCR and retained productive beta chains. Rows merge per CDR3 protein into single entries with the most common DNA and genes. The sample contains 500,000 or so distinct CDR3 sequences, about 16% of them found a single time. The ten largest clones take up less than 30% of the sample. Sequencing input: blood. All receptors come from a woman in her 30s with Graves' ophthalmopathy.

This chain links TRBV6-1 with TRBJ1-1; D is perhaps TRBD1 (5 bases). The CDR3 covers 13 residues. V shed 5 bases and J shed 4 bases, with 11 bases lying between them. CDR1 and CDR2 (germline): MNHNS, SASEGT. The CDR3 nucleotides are TGTGCCAGCAGTTCAGCGGGGGTCACTGAAGCTTTCTTT. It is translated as CASSSAGVTEAFF.

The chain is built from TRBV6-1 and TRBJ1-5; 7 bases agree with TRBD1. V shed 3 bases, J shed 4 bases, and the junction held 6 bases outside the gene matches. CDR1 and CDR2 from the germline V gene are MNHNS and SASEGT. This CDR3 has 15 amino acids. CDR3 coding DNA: TGTGCCAGCAGTGATGAGACAGGGAGGAATCAGCCCCAGCATTTT. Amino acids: CASSDETGRNQPQHF.

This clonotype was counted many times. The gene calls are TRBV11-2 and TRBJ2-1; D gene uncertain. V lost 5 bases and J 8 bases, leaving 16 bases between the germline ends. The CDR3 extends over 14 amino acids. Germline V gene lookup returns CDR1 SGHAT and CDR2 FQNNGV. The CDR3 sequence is CASSLGPIGDEQFF. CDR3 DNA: TGTGCCAGCAGCCTCGGCCCCATTGGCGATGAGCAGTTCTTC.

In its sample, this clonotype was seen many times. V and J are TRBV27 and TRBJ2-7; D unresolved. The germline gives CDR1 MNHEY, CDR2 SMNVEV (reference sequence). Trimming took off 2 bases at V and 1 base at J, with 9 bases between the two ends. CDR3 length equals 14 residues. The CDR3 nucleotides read TGTGCCAGCAGTTTAAAGGCGGAGTCCTACGAGCAGTACTTC. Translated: CASSLKAESYEQYF.

DNA for the CDR3: TGTGCCAGCAGCTTATTCCAGGGGTACAGTGAAAAACTGTTTTTT. Translated, it gives CASSLFQGYSEKLFF. The chain carries TRBV7-2 and TRBJ1-4; tentative D call: TRBD1 (6 bases). In germline, CDR1 is SGHTA, CDR2 FQGNSA. The V end was cut by 2 bases, the J end by 7 bases, with 14 bases between. The CDR3 has 15 amino acids.

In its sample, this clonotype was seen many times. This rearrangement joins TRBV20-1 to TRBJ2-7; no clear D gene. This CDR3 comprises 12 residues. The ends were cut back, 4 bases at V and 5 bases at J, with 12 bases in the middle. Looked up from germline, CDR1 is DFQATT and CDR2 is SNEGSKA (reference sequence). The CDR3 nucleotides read TGCAGTGCTACCCAGGACGGCCACGAGCAGTACTTC. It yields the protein CSATQDGHEQYF.

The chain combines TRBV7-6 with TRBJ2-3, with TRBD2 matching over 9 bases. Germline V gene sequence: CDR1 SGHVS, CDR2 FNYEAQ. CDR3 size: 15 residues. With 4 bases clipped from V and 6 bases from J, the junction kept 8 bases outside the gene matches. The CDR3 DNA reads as TGTGCCAGCAGCTCCTTTAGCGGGAGTTGGGATACGCAGTATTTT. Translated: CASSSFSGSWDTQYF.

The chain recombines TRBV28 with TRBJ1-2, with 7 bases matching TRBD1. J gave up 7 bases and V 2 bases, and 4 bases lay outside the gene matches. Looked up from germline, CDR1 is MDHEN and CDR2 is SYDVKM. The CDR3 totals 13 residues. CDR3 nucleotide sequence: TGTGCCAGCAGTTTAAAGGGGGCGCTTGGCTACACCTTC. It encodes CASSLKGALGYTF.

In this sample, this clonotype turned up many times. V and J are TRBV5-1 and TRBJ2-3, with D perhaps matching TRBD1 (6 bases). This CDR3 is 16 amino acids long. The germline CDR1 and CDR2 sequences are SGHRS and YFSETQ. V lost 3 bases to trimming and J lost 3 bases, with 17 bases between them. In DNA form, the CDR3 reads TGCGCCAGCAGCTCCGGGACACAACGTAGAACAGATACGCAGTATTTT. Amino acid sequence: CASSSGTQRRTDTQYF.

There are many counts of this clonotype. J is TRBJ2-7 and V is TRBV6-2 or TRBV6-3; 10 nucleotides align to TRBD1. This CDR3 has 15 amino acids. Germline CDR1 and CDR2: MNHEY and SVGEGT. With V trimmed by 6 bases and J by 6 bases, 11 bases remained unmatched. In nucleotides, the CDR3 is TGTGCCAGCAGACAACCGGGACAGGGGACCCTCGAGCAGTACTTC. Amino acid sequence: CASRQPGQGTLEQYF.

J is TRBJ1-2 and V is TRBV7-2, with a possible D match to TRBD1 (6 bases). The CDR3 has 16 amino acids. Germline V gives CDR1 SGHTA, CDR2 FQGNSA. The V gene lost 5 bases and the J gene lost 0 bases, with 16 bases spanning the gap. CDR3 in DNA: TGTGCCAGCAGCACCACGGGAGACAGGACTAACTATGGCTACACCTTC. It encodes CASSTTGDRTNYGYTF.

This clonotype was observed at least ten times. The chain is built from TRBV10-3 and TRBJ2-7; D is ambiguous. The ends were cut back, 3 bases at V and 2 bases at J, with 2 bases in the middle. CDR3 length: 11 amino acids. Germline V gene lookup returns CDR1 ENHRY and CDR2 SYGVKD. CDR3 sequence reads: CAISDTYEQYF. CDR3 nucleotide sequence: TGTGCCATCAGTGACACCTACGAGCAGTACTTC.

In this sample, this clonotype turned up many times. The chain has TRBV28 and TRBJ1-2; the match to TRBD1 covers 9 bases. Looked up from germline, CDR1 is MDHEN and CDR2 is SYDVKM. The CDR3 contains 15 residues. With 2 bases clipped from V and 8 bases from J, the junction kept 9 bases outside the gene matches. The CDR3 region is CASSLGDRVLQGYTF. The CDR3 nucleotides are TGTGCCAGCAGTTTAGGGGACAGGGTATTACAGGGCTACACCTTC.

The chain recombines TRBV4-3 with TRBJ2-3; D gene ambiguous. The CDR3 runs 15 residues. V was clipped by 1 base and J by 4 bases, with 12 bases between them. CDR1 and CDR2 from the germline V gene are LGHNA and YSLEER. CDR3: CASSQAASWADTQYF. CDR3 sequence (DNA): TGCGCCAGCAGCCAAGCTGCCTCTTGGGCAGATACGCAGTATTTT.

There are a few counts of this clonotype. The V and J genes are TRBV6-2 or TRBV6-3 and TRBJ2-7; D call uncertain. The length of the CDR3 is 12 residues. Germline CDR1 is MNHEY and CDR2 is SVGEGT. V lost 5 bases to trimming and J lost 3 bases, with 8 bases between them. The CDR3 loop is CASSLKNYEQYF. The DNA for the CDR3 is TGTGCCAGCAGTCTGAAGAACTACGAGCAGTACTTC.

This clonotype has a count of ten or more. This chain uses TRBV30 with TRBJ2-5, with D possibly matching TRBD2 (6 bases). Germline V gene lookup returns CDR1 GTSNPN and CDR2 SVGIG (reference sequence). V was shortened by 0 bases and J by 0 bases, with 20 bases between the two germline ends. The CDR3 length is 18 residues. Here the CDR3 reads CAWSVGSSRGVHQETQYF. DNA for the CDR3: TGTGCCTGGAGTGTAGGGTCGTCGCGCGGGGTTCACCAAGAGACCCAGTACTTC.

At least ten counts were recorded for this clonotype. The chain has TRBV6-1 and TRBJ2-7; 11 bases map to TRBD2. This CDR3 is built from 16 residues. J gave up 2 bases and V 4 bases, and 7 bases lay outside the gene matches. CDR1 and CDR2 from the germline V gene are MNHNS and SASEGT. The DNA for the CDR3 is TGTGCCAGCAGTGGACGGACTAGCGGGCCAACCTACGAGCAGTACTTC. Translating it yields CASSGRTSGPTYEQYF.

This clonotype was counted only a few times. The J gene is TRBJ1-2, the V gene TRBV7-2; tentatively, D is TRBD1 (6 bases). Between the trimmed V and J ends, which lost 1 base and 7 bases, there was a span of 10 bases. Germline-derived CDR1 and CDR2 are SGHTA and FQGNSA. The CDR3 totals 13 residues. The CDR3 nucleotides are TGTGCCAGCAGCTTAGACAGGGCCTCTGGCTACACCTTC. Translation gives CASSLDRASGYTF.

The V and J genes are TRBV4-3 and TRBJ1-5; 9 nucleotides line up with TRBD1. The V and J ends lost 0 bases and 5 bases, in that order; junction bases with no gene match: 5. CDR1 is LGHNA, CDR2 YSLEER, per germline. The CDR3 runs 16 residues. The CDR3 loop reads CASSQEWTGADQPQHF. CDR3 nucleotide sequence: TGCGCCAGCAGCCAAGAGTGGACAGGGGCCGATCAGCCCCAGCATTTT.